This T cell receptor (beta chain) appears in the sequencing data of a study of T cells after yellow fever vaccination. Turning to the study itself: Libraries from low-cell-number fractions were prepared with the SMART-Seq v4 Ultra Low Input RNA kit.

V was trimmed by 1 base and J by 5 bases, leaving 14 bases between them. Germline CDR1 LGHNA, CDR2 YSLEER. The CDR3 covers 15 residues. Each CDR3 protein is one row after TCRdb ran MiXCR on the 5' RACE reads. The table shows approximately 510,000 distinct CDR3 sequences, with 21% occurring only once. Sequencing was performed on PBMCs, taken more than 20 days after the first yellow fever vaccination. This chain joins TRBV4-3 and TRBJ1-1; D might be TRBD1 (5 bases). The clonotype was recovered from a man aged 18 to 29 who received the YFV17D yellow fever vaccine. The CDR3 DNA follows: TGCGCCAGCAGCCAAGTGGCAGGGCCGGAAACTGAAGCTTTCTTT. It specifies CASSQVAGPETEAFF.